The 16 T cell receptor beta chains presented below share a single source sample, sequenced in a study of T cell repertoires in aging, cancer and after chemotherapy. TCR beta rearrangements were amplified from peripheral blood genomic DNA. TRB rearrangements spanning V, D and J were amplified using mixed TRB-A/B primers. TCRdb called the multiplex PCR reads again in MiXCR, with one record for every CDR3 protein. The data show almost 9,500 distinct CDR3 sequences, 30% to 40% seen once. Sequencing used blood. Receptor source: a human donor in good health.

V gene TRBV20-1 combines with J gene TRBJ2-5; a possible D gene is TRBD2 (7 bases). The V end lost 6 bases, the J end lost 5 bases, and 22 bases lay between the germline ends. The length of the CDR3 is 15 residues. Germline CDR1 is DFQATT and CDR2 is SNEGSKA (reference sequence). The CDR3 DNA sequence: TGCAGTGCCGACCCGTCTGGAGGGGGGGAGGAGACCCAGTACTTC. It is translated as CSADPSGGGEETQYF.

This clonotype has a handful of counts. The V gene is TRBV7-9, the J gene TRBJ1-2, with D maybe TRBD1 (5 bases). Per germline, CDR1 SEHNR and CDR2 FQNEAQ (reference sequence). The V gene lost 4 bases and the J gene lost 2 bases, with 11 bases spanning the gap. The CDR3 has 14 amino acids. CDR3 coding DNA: TGTGCCAGCAGCTCCGGGACTCACAACTATGGCTACACCTTC. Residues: CASSSGTHNYGYTF.

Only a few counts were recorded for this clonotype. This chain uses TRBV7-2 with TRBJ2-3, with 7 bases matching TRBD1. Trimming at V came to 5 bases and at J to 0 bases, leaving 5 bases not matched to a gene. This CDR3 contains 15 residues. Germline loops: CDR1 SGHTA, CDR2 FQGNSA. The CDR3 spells CASSPDRTSTDTQYF. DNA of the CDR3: TGTGCCAGCAGCCCGGACAGGACTAGCACAGATACGCAGTATTTT.

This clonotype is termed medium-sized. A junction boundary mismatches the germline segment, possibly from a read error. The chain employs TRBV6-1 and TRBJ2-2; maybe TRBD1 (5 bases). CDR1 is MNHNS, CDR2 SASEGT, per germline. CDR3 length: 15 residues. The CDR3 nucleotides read TGTGCCAGCAGCGAAGGGGTGTCGAAAACCGGGGAGCTGTTTTTT. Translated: CASSEGVSKTGELFF.

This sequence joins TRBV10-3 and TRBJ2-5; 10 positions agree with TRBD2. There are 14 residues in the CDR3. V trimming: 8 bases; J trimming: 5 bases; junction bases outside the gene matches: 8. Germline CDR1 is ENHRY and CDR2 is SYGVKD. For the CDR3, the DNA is TGTGCCATCGCGAGCGGGGGGGCCGTCGAGACCCAGTACTTC. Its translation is CAIASGGAVETQYF.

This CDR3 reads CASSHPRNEQYF. CDR3 DNA: TGTGCCAGCAGCCATCCAAGGAACGAGCAGTACTTC. The gene calls are TRBV7-2 and TRBJ2-7; D unresolved. Germline V gives CDR1 SGHTA, CDR2 FQGNSA. The length of the CDR3 is 12 residues. Trimming left V 5 bases short and J 5 bases short, with 10 bases between.

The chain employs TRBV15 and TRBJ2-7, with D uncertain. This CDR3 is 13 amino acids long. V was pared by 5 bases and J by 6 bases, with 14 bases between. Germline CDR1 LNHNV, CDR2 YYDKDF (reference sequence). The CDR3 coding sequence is TGTGCCACCAGCCTTCGGCGGTCCCGCGAGCAGTACTTC. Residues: CATSLRRSREQYF.

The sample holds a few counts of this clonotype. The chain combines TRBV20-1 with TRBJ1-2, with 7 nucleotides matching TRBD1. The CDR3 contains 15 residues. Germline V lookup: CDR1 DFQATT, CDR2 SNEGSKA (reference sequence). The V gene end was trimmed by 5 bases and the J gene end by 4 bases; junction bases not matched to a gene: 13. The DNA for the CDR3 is TGCAGTGCTCAGGGGGGAGGGCAATTTAGCTATGGCTACACCTTC. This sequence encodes CSAQGGGQFSYGYTF.

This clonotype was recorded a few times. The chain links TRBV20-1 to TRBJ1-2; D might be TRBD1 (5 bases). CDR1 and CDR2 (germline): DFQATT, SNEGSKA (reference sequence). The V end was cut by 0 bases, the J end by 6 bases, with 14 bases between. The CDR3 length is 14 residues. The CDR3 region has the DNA TGCAGTGCTAGAGATCAGGGCAGGGAGGATGGCTACACCTTC. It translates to CSARDQGREDGYTF.

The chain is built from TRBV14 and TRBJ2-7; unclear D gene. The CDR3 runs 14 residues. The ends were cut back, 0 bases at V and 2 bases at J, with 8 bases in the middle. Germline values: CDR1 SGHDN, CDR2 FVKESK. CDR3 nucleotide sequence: TGTGCCAGCAGCCAAGATTGGACCACCTACGAGCAGTACTTC. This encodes CASSQDWTTYEQYF.

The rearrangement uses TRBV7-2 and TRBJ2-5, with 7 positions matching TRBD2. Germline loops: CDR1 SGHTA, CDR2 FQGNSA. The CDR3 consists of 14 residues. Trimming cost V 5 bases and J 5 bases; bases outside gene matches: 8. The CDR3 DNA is TGTGCCAGCAGCACGACTAGCATCATTGAGACCCAGTACTTC. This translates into CASSTTSIIETQYF.

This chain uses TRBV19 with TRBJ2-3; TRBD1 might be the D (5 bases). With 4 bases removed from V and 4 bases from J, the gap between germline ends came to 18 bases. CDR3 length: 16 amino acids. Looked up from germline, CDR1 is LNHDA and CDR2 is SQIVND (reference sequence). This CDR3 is CASSRLAGHFPDTQYF. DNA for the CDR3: TGTGCCAGTAGTAGACTCGCCGGACACTTCCCAGATACGCAGTATTTT.

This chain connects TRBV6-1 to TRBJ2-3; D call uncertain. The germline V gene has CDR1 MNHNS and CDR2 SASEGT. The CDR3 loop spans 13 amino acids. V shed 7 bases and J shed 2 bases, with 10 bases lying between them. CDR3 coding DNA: TGTGCCAGCACCCAGCTTGACACAGATACGCAGTATTTT. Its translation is CASTQLDTDTQYF.

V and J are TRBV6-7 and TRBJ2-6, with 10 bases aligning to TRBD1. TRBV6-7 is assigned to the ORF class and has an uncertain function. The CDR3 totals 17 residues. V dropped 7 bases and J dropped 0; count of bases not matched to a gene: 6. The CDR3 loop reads CASTGDRGCSGANVLTF. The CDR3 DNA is TGTGCCAGCACGGGGGACAGGGGATGCTCTGGGGCCAACGTCCTGACTTTC.

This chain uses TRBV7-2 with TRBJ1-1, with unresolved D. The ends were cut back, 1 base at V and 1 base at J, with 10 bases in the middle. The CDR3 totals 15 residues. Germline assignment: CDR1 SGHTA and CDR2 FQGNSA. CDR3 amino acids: CASSLGGVGNTEAFF. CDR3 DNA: TGTGCCAGCAGCTTAGGGGGTGTTGGGAACACTGAAGCTTTCTTT. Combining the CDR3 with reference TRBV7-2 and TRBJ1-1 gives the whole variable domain GAGVSQSPSNKVTEKGKDVELRCDPISGHTALYWYRQSLGQGLEFLIYFQGNSAPDKSGLPSDRFSAERTGGSVSTLTIQRTQQEDSAVYLCASSLGGVGNTEAFFGQGTRLTVV.

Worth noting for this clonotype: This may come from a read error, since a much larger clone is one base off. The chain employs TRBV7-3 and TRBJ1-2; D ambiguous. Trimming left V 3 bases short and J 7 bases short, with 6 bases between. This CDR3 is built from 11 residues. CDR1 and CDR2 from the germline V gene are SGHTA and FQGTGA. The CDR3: CASSLCRGYTF. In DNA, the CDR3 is TGTGCCAGCAGCTTGTGTCGTGGCTACACCTTC.